This T cell receptor (beta chain) was recorded in a study of CD4 T cells in relation to SARS-CoV-2 and coronaviruses. Points on this clone: Its antigen remains unknown.

CD4+ T cells from unexposed donors were obtained before the COVID-19 pandemic (2011-2018). The cells were cultured for about ten days before CD4+ T cells were isolated. The V gene end was trimmed by 2 bases and the J gene end by 7 bases; junction bases not matched to a gene: 5. Germline lookup yields CDR1 MNHNY and CDR2 SVGAGI (reference sequence). This CDR3 has 15 amino acids. The data were produced by immunoSEQ multiplex PCR, yet TCRdb's version contains in-frame clones alone and is incomplete. The sample holds around 18,000 clones; about three quarters are singletons and the top ten take about 30%.

The rearrangement links TRBV6-6 to TRBJ2-3; 11 bases map to TRBD1. The source of this sequence is a human donor in good health. The sequenced material came from CD4+ T cells from PBMCs, cultured in vitro. CDR3: CASSYPGTGGYTQYF. The CDR3 region has the DNA TGTGCCAGCAGTTACCCCGGGACAGGGGGATATACGCAGTATTTT.